This T cell receptor beta chain originates from a study of monozygotic twins with inflammatory bowel disease. TCR libraries were prepared from around 3,500 ng total RNA each. Added by template switching were UMIs that each held a 6-nucleotide sample barcode. PCR of TCRalpha and TCRbeta cDNA was nested, with two rounds of around 16 and 10 cycles. TCRdb processed the 5' RACE reads again and assigns one entry to each CDR3 protein, with no DNA. The sample table includes some 83,000 distinct CDR3 sequences. In the case of this clonotype: Its target is not known.

Study outcomes and limitations: Relative clonotype sharing with others was diminished in IBD patients versus healthy twins, particularly with disease activity.

Looked up from germline, CDR1 is SGHVS and CDR2 is FQNEAQ. The CDR3 sequence is 16 residues long. The source is a human donor with ulcerative colitis or Crohn's disease, or a healthy co-twin of an affected twin (not recorded which). V and J are TRBV7-8 and TRBJ2-2; the TRBD1 assignment by TCRdb is unverifiable without DNA. Sequencing was carried out using blood. This CDR3 is CASSWGGIANTGELFF.